This T cell receptor (beta chain) was sequenced during a study of T cells in Graves' hyperthyroidism and ophthalmopathy. Turning to the study itself: Peripheral blood was drawn at first diagnosis, prior to all treatment.

This CDR3 contains 15 residues. Germline-derived CDR1 and CDR2 are MDHEN and SYDVKM. Trimming shortened V by 3 bases and J by 3 bases, and 12 bases separated the two germline ends. Reasons for excluding patients were uncontrolled infection, other autoimmune disease, pregnancy or lactation. RNA transcripts served as the template for amplifying TCR beta CDR3 regions. Researchers ran a first-round RT-PCR on the TCR CDR3 using the HTBI primer set. TCRdb re-called the multiplex PCR reads with MiXCR, one entry per CDR3 protein. The repertoire has about 640,000 distinct CDR3 sequences, roughly 20% of them found once; the top ten carry around a third.

V and J are TRBV28 and TRBJ1-5, with D hard to call. Input material: blood. This sequence was found in a man aged 25 to 40 with Graves' ophthalmopathy. Here the CDR3 reads CASSFGWGDNQPQHF. The CDR3, as DNA: TGTGCCAGCAGTTTTGGTTGGGGTGACAATCAGCCCCAGCATTTT.